This entry concerns a single T cell receptor beta chain. Its antigen is currently unknown. CDR1 and CDR2 (germline): SGHTA, FQGNSA. This CDR3 is built from 17 residues. Germline trimming cut 0 bases from V and 4 bases from J; bases unmatched to any gene: 7. The data were taken from a study of cytomegalovirus exposure and HLA in healthy donors. General study findings and limits: A later analysis revealed that TCR association rates differed between HLA loci, peaking at DRB1 and bottoming out at HLA-C. An analysis that was carried out later associated some 17,000 TCR beta sequences with HLA alleles at 0.05 false discovery rate. Prior analysis indicated that the majority of TCR beta V segments exhibited productivity approximately 90% or approximately 30% of the time. The investigators catalogued under 200 TCR beta chains as cytomegalovirus-associated.

The primer mix had 60 Vbeta and 13 Jbeta primers. The method was immunoSEQ multiplex PCR; TCRdb's version includes in-frame clones alone and lacks a portion of them. The sample carries around 100,000 clones, 73% recorded once. Sequences were obtained from PBMCs. The V call is TRBV7-2, the J call TRBJ2-5, with 11 bases matching TRBD1. The receptor was isolated from a woman aged 25 to 39 in good health and CMV-seronegative. CDR3 nucleotide sequence: TGTGCCAGCAGCTTAGCCTCATGGACAGGGGGCGTAGAGACCCAGTACTTC. This encodes CASSLASWTGGVETQYF.